A single sample gave rise to the 22 T cell receptor beta chains below, sequenced in a study of human T cells and chemical hapten exposure. Time point defined: pre-sensitization, week 0. The treatment is: therapeutic diphenylcyclopropenone sensitization with weekly scalp DPC. MiXCR was run by TCRdb on the RACE reads, yielding one entry per CDR3 protein. The sample lists 90,000 or so distinct CDR3 sequences; 8.5% to 9% were seen once. The sample was whole blood, taken in connection with sensitization to the hapten diphenylcyclopropenone (DPC). These receptors all come from a man aged 40-49 years with alopecia areata. Some clones in this sample may be carry-over from other donors' samples.

This rearrangement joins TRBV6-5 to TRBJ2-2; 8 nucleotides match TRBD2. V was pared by 0 bases and J by 0 bases, with 6 bases of the junction left unmatched. Per germline, CDR1 MNHEY and CDR2 SVGAGI. CDR3 length equals 18 residues. CDR3: CASSYSPPTSANTGELFF. The CDR3 DNA sequence: TGTGCCAGCAGTTACTCCCCCCCGACTAGCGCGAACACCGGGGAGCTGTTTTTT.

J is TRBJ2-7 and V is TRBV2; D uncertain. Trimming stripped 6 bases from V and 2 bases from J, with 14 bases between. The germline gives CDR1 SNHLY, CDR2 FYNNEI. The CDR3 is made up of 14 amino acids. Here the CDR3 DNA reads TGTGCCAGCAGCGATCAACCTCCCCCCTACGAGCAGTACGTC. Translating it yields CASSDQPPPYEQYV.

In this sample, this clonotype turned up many times. The chain's CDR3 is CASSFSRGGAGNTEAFF. The CDR3 region has the DNA TGTGCCAGCAGTTTTTCGAGAGGGGGCGCCGGGAACACTGAAGCTTTCTTT. The chain employs TRBV28 and TRBJ1-1, with 7 positions matching TRBD1. V shed 3 bases, J shed 1 base, and the junction held 11 bases outside the gene matches. Germline CDR1 and CDR2: MDHEN and SYDVKM. The CDR3 covers 17 residues. Variable domain in full (rest from reference TRBV28 and TRBJ1-1): DVKVTQSSRYLVKRTGEKVFLECVQDMDHENMFWYRQDPGLGLRLIYFSYDVKMKEKGDIPEGYSVSREKKERFSLILESASTNQTSMYLCASSFSRGGAGNTEAFFGQGTRLTVV.

This clonotype was seen more than once but under ten times. J is TRBJ2-2 and V is TRBV4-3; 10 nucleotides line up with TRBD2. Germline V gene sequence: CDR1 LGHNA, CDR2 YSLEER. Trimming removed 0 bases from V and 6 bases from J; junction bases left unmatched: 4. The CDR3 consists of 16 residues. This chain's CDR3 is CASSQDHLAGAGELFF. Written as DNA, the CDR3 is TGCGCCAGCAGCCAAGATCACCTAGCGGGAGCCGGGGAGCTGTTTTTT.

This chain uses TRBV14 with TRBJ2-1, with unresolved D. V lost 0 bases and J lost 5, with 5 bases in between. Germline CDR1 is SGHDN and CDR2 is FVKESK. This CDR3 has 13 residues. The CDR3 loop is CASSQEWHNEQFF. The CDR3 nucleotides read TGTGCCAGCAGCCAAGAATGGCACAATGAGCAGTTCTTC.

This clonotype showed up just a few times. The rearrangement joins TRBV5-1 to TRBJ1-1; possible D gene TRBD1, 5 bases. The germline V gene encodes CDR1 SGHRS and CDR2 YFSETQ. Between the trimmed V and J ends, which lost 1 base and 3 bases, there was a span of 16 bases. CDR3 length: 16 residues. The CDR3 sequence is CASSLSPRGTDTEAFF. CDR3 bases: TGCGCCAGCAGCTTGTCTCCGCGGGGGACGGACACTGAAGCTTTCTTT.

This sequence joins TRBV29-1 and TRBJ2-7, with 8 bases that match TRBD1. The CDR3 sequence is 12 residues long. V lost 5 bases, J lost 5 bases, and 5 bases stayed unmatched. Germline V lookup: CDR1 SQVTM, CDR2 ANQGSEA. The CDR3 spells CSVNRGMNEQYF. The CDR3 bases are TGCAGCGTTAACAGGGGGATGAACGAGCAGTACTTC.

This clonotype was seen repeatedly, ten times or more. V gene TRBV9 combines with J gene TRBJ1-6; 8 bases map to TRBD1. The CDR3 is 16 residues long. V was pared by 4 bases and J by 14 bases, with 17 bases of the junction left unmatched. Germline V gives CDR1 SGDLS, CDR2 YYNGEE. The CDR3 DNA is TGTGCCAGCAGCCCGCGTCCCGGGACAGGCCCTCGGGCCCTCCACTTT. It encodes CASSPRPGTGPRALHF. The whole variable domain, filled in from reference TRBV9 and TRBJ1-6, reads DSGVTQTPKHLITATGQRVTLRCSPRSGDLSVYWYQQSLDQGLQFLIQYYNGEERAKGNILERFSAQQFPDLHSELNLSSLELGDSALYFCASSPRPGTGPRALHFGNGTRLTVT.

This clonotype was counted between two and nine times. The J gene is TRBJ1-5, the V gene TRBV3-1, with 7 bases aligning to TRBD1. Germline lookup yields CDR1 LGHDT and CDR2 YNNKEL (reference sequence). The CDR3 is 16 residues long. The junction had 7 bases not matched to a gene; V was cut back by 3 bases and J by 2 bases. CDR3 protein: CASSQSDRVGNQPQHF. DNA of the CDR3: TGTGCCAGCAGCCAGAGCGACAGGGTAGGCAATCAGCCCCAGCATTTT.

The table lists this clonotype with many counts. The genes are TRBV11-2 and TRBJ1-2; D not certain. The CDR3 runs 15 residues. Per the germline V gene, CDR1 is SGHAT and CDR2 is FQNNGV. Trimming stripped 0 bases from V and 7 bases from J, with 15 bases between. The CDR3 sequence is CASSLDLRFGGGYTF. The CDR3 DNA follows: TGTGCCAGCAGCTTAGATTTACGTTTTGGCGGTGGCTACACCTTC.

This clonotype was found a few times. CDR3 coding DNA: TGTGCCATCAGTGAGTCGACAGCAAGAGATACGCAGTATTTT. Translation: CAISESTARDTQYF. The chain links TRBV10-3 to TRBJ2-3, with D maybe TRBD1 (5 bases). The germline CDR1 and CDR2 sequences are ENHRY and SYGVKD. The CDR3 spans 14 residues. V lost 0 bases, J lost 5 bases, and 9 bases lay in between.

This sequence joins TRBV28 and TRBJ1-3, with D hard to call. From germline, CDR1 is MDHEN and CDR2 SYDVKM. Trimming pared 8 bases from V and 4 bases from J, leaving 3 bases between. The CDR3 sequence is 10 residues long. The CDR3 region has the DNA TGTGCCAGCGGAGGAAACACCATATATTTT. Its protein is CASGGNTIYF. Combining the CDR3 with reference TRBV28 and TRBJ1-3 gives the whole variable domain DVKVTQSSRYLVKRTGEKVFLECVQDMDHENMFWYRQDPGLGLRLIYFSYDVKMKEKGDIPEGYSVSREKKERFSLILESASTNQTSMYLCASGGNTIYFGEGSWLTVV.

The chain is built from TRBV6-2 or TRBV6-3 and TRBJ2-4; D perhaps matches TRBD1 (5 bases). The CDR3 contains 14 residues. V lost 6 bases and J 0 bases, leaving 9 bases between the germline ends. In germline, CDR1 is MNHEY, CDR2 SVGEGT. The CDR3 spells CASSPTGAKNIQYF. CDR3 bases: TGTGCCAGCAGCCCTACAGGAGCCAAAAACATTCAGTACTTC.

This clonotype was found many times. The genes are TRBV5-1 and TRBJ2-1, with a possible D match to TRBD2 (6 bases). This CDR3 comprises 13 residues. Deletions cut 0 bases from V and 8 bases from J, with 9 bases between. Germline V CDR1 and CDR2: SGHRS, YFSETQ. The CDR3 is CASSLVVADEQFF. As DNA, the CDR3 is TGCGCCAGCAGCTTGGTCGTAGCGGATGAGCAGTTCTTC.

This clonotype was observed many times. V usage is TRBV28 and J usage is TRBJ2-1, with 9 bases lining up with TRBD2. Germline CDR1 reads MDHEN; CDR2 reads SYDVKM. V dropped 2 bases and J dropped 9; count of bases not matched to a gene: 5. This CDR3 has 14 residues. CDR3 loop: CASSLVLAGREQFF. DNA of the CDR3: TGTGCCAGCAGTTTAGTGCTAGCGGGACGTGAGCAGTTCTTC.

This clonotype was counted at least ten times. The chain carries TRBV29-1 and TRBJ2-7; possibly TRBD2 for D (6 bases). CDR1 is SQVTM and CDR2 is ANQGSEA in the germline V gene. Trimming pared 1 base from V and 3 bases from J, leaving 13 bases between. The CDR3 totals 14 residues. The CDR3 sequence is CSVEGGAGNYEQYF. In DNA, the CDR3 is TGCAGCGTTGAAGGGGGTGCGGGAAACTACGAGCAGTACTTC.

The CDR3 sequence: CASSLGAGGMNEQFF. CDR3 DNA: TGTGCCAGCAGTTTAGGAGCGGGAGGGATGAATGAGCAGTTCTTC. The V call is TRBV12-3 or TRBV12-4, the J call TRBJ2-1; TRBD2 agrees at 10 bases. CDR3 size: 15 residues. The ends lost 1 base at V and 7 bases at J; junction bases unmatched: 4.

This clonotype showed up just a few times. This sequence joins TRBV24-1 and TRBJ1-2; the D is unclear. Germline CDR1 KGHDR, CDR2 SFDVKD. The ends were cut back, 9 bases at V and 9 bases at J, with 16 bases in the middle. CDR3 length: 12 residues. DNA for the CDR3: TGTGCCACCCACGGCTGGGCGGGGAGCTACACCTTC. This sequence encodes CATHGWAGSYTF.

This clonotype was recorded at least ten times. This chain links TRBV4-2 with TRBJ2-5, with 9 bases lining up with TRBD1. Trimming removed 0 bases from V and 4 bases from J; junction bases left unmatched: 3. This CDR3 contains 15 residues. Germline CDR1 reads LGHNA; CDR2 reads YNFKEQ. The CDR3 coding sequence is TGTGCCAGCAGCCAAGAGGGACAGGGAGGAGAGACCCAGTACTTC. Amino acids: CASSQEGQGGETQYF.

This clonotype was seen more than once but under ten times. The CDR3 coding sequence is TGTGCCAGCAGTTCGACTAGCGGGAGACCGTACGAGCAGTACTTC. It yields the protein CASSSTSGRPYEQYF. The chain couples TRBV6-5 to TRBJ2-7; TRBD2 matches 12 bases. CDR3 length: 15 residues. Germline CDR1 reads MNHEY; CDR2 reads SVGAGI. J was trimmed by 4 bases and V by 4 bases; bases with no gene match: 5.

This clonotype was counted ten times or more. This rearrangement joins TRBV28 to TRBJ1-1; D remains ambiguous. In germline, CDR1 is MDHEN, CDR2 SYDVKM. The CDR3 runs to 12 residues. V was trimmed by 5 bases and J by 5 bases, leaving 9 bases between them. The CDR3 here is CASSGRGTEAFF. In DNA form, the CDR3 reads TGTGCCAGCAGTGGGAGAGGTACTGAAGCTTTCTTT. Based on the CDR3 plus reference TRBV28 and TRBJ1-1, the full variable domain is DVKVTQSSRYLVKRTGEKVFLECVQDMDHENMFWYRQDPGLGLRLIYFSYDVKMKEKGDIPEGYSVSREKKERFSLILESASTNQTSMYLCASSGRGTEAFFGQGTRLTVV.

This chain links TRBV3-1 with TRBJ2-7; D not certain. The CDR3 runs 12 residues. Germline V gene sequence: CDR1 LGHDT, CDR2 YNNKEL (reference sequence). Deletions cut 3 bases from V and 3 bases from J, with 6 bases between. The DNA for the CDR3 is TGTGCCAGCAGCCAGACCTTCTACGAGCAGTACTTC. Translating gives CASSQTFYEQYF.